The rows below give T cell receptor beta chains drawn from one sample of a study of blood T cell repertoires in COVID-19. The method was immunoSEQ multiplex PCR; TCRdb's version includes in-frame clones alone and lacks a portion of them. Among 150,000 or so clones listed, 60% to 85% were seen once. The sequencing sample was made of peripheral blood. The receptors here all came from a woman between 55 and 75 years old with COVID-19, enrolled during active disease. Each CDR3 is given with its conserved first and last residue. The D gene is left open where the match is weak. Not all rows give a size; the values are once, few, many and, for expanded clones, a class.

d_gene	v_gene	j_gene	abundance	CDR3nt	CDR3aa
NA	TRBV18	TRBJ1-3	NA	TGTGCCAGCCGAAGCGGGAGCTCTGGAAACACCATATATTTT	CASRSGSSGNTIYF
NA	TRBV5-1	TRBJ1-4	many	TGCGCCAGCAGCTCCAGGGCCTCGATGGATGAAAAACTGTTTTTT	CASSSRASMDEKLFF
TRBD2	TRBV2	TRBJ2-3	NA	TGTGCCAGCAGCGCCACGCGACTAGCGGGCGGGAGGGATACGCAGTATTTT	CASSATRLAGGRDTQYF
NA	TRBV19	TRBJ2-3	NA	TGTGCCAGTAGGCTACAGGGTTCCACAGATACGCAGTATTTT	CASRLQGSTDTQYF
TRBD2	TRBV11-2	TRBJ2-1	once	TGTGCCAGCCCCCCAGGACTAGCGGGAGGTTTTCCTTACAATGAGCAGTTCTTC	CASPPGLAGGFPYNEQFF
TRBD2	TRBV5-4	TRBJ2-2	once	TGTGCCAGCAGCTTGGTCGCTAGCGGGAGGGCCGGCGGGGAGCTGTTTTTT	CASSLVASGRAGGELFF
NA	TRBV29-1	TRBJ2-6	NA	TGCAGCGTGTCAGGTTCTGGGGCCAACGTCCTGACTTTC	CSVSGSGANVLTF
TRBD1	TRBV7-9	TRBJ2-5	NA	TGTGCCAGCAGCTTAAGGTGGGGACAGGGGCAAGAGACCCAGTACTTC	CASSLRWGQGQETQYF
NA	TRBV11-2	TRBJ1-2	NA	TGTGCCAGCAGCTTAGAAAGGGGGAGACTACTAGCTAACTATGGCTACACCTTC	CASSLERGRLLANYGYTF
NA	TRBV5-6	TRBJ2-3	NA	TGTGCCAGCAGCTTGCCAGAATCAGATACGCAGTATTTT	CASSLPESDTQYF
TRBD2	TRBV5-1	TRBJ2-3	NA	TGCGCCAGCAGCTTTAGCGGGGGGGGCACAGATACGCAGTATTTT	CASSFSGGGTDTQYF
NA	TRBV18	TRBJ2-7	NA	TGTGCCAGCTCACCAGGGACAACCTACGAGCAGTACTTC	CASSPGTTYEQYF
NA	TRBV27	TRBJ2-4	once	TGTGCCAGCAGTTTATCTCCAGTAGCCAAAAACATTCAGTACTTC	CASSLSPVAKNIQYF
NA	TRBV7-2	TRBJ1-2	NA	TGTGCCAGCAGCTTAGACGCTTACGGCAGGGCAGTCGGCTACACCTTC	CASSLDAYGRAVGYTF
TRBD1	TRBV5-8	TRBJ2-2	NA	TGTGCCAGCAGCTCCCAGGGGGCGCGGGAGCTGTTTTTT	CASSSQGARELFF
TRBD1	TRBV6-5	TRBJ1-4	NA	TGTGCCAGCAGAGGGACAGGGATCATTGAAAAACTGTTTTTT	CASRGTGIIEKLFF
TRBD1	TRBV28	TRBJ2-2	NA	TGTGCCAGCGGCCCCCGGGACAGGGGCTGGACCGGGGAGCTGTTTTTT	CASGPRDRGWTGELFF
TRBD1	TRBV11-3	TRBJ1-1	NA	TGTGCCAGCAGCTTAAGGAGACAGGGGTTCACTGAAGCTTTCTTT	CASSLRRQGFTEAFF
NA	TRBV18	TRBJ1-4	NA	TGTGCCAGCTCAAGGGTACGGGGTAATGAAAAACTGTTTTTT	CASSRVRGNEKLFF
NA	TRBV5-1	TRBJ2-7	NA	TGCGCCAGCAGCCTTAGAGGAACAGGGGGGGCCTACGAGCAGTACTTC	CASSLRGTGGAYEQYF
TRBD1	TRBV30	TRBJ1-5	NA	TGTGCCTCCGGGGCAGGGGGCATTCAGCCCCAGCATTTT	CASGAGGIQPQHF
TRBD2	TRBV7-3	TRBJ2-3	NA	TGTGCCAGCAGCTCGTCTAGCGGGAGGGCAGATACGCAGTATTTT	CASSSSSGRADTQYF
NA	TRBV9	TRBJ2-3	NA	TGTGCCAGCAGCGTAGGCGGTACGCAGTATTTT	CASSVGGTQYF
NA	TRBV27	TRBJ1-5	NA	TGTGCCAGCAGTTTGCTTCCCGCCGGGGGGGATCAGCCCCAGCATTTT	CASSLLPAGGDQPQHF
NA	TRBV11-3	TRBJ2-7	NA	TGTGCCAGCAGCGAAGGACTTCAGCAGTACTTC	CASSEGLQQYF
TRBD2	TRBV7-8	TRBJ2-2	NA	TGTGCCAGCAGCTTAGTGCGGGGGGTCGACACCGGGGAGCTGTTTTTT	CASSLVRGVDTGELFF
TRBD2	TRBV5-4	TRBJ2-4	NA	TGTGCCAGCAGCTCCCGCACTAGCGGGGGGGTGGGCAAAAACATTCAGTACTTC	CASSSRTSGGVGKNIQYF
NA	TRBV15	TRBJ2-4	few	TGTGCCACCAGCAGAGATTTGGGACACGATCAGTACTTC	CATSRDLGHDQYF
NA	TRBV27	TRBJ1-1	few	TGTGCCAGCAATCCTACCAAGACAGTGCGGGAGAACACTGAAGCTTTCTTT	CASNPTKTVRENTEAFF
NA	TRBV6-6	TRBJ1-4	few	TGTGCCAGCAGTTACTCGAGGGGGTCTAATGAAAAACTGTTTTTT	CASSYSRGSNEKLFF